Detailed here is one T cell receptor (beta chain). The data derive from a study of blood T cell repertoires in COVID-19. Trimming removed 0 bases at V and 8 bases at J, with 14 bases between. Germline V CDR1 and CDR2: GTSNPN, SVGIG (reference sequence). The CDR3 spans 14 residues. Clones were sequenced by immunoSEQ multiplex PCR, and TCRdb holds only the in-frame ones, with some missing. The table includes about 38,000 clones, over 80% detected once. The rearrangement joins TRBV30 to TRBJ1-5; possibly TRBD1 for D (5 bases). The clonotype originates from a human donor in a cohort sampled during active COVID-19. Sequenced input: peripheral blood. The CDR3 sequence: CAWSVRGGTEPQHF. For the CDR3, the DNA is TGTGCCTGGAGTGTACGGGGGGGGACGGAGCCCCAGCATTTT.